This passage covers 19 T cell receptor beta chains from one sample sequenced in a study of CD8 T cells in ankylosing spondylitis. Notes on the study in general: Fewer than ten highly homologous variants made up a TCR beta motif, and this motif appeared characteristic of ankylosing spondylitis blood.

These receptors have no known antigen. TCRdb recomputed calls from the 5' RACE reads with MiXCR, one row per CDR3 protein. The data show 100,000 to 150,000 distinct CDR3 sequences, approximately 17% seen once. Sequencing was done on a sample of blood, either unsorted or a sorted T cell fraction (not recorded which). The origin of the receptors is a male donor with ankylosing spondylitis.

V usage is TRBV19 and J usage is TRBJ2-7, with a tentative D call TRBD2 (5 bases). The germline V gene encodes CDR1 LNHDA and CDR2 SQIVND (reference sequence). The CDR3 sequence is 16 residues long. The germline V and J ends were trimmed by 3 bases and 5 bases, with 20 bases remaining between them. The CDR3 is CASSIRERALVNEQYF. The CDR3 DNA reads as TGTGCCAGTAGTATCCGCGAGAGGGCCTTAGTTAACGAGCAGTACTTC.

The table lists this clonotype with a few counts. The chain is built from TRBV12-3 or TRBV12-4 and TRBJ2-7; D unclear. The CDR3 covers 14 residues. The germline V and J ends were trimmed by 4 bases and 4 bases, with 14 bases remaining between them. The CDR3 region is CASSYSPTSYEQYF. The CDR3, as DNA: TGTGCCAGCAGTTACAGCCCGACCTCTTACGAGCAGTACTTC.

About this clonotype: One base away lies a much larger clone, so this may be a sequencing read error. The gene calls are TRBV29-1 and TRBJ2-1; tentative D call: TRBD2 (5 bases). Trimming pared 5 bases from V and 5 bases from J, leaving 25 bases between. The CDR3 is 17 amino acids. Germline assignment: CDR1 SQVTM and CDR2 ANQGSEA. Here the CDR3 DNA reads TGCAGCGTTTCACCCCCAGCGGCACAACTATTACACAATGAGCAGTTCTTC. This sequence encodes CSVSPPAAQLLHNEQFF.

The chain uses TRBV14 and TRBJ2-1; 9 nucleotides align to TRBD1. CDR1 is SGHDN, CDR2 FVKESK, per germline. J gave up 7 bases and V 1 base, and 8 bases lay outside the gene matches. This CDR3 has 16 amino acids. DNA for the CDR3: TGTGCCAGCAGCCAAGGCACGGGACAGGGTCTAAATGAGCAGTTCTTC. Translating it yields CASSQGTGQGLNEQFF.

CDR3 sequence: CASSWLGGSGNTIYF. In DNA form, the CDR3 reads TGCGCCAGCAGCTGGTTGGGGGGCTCTGGAAACACCATATATTTT. J is TRBJ1-3 and V is TRBV5-1; possibly TRBD1 for D (5 bases). V lost 3 bases to trimming and J lost 0 bases, with 10 bases between them. Looked up from germline, CDR1 is SGHRS and CDR2 is YFSETQ. There are 15 residues in the CDR3.

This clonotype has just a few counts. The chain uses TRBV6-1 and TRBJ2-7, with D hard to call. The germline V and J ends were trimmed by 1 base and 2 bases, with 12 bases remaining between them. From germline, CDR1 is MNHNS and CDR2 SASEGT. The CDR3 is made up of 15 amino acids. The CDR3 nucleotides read TGTGCCAGCAGTGAAGAAGCACCAGGCCCCTACGAGCAGTACTTC. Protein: CASSEEAPGPYEQYF.

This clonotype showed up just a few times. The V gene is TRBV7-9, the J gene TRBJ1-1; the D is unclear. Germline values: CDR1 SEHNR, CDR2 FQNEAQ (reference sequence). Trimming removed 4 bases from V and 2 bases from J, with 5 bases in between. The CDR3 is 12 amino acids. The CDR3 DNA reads TGTGCCAGCAGCTACACCAACACTGAAGCTTTCTTT. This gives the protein CASSYTNTEAFF.

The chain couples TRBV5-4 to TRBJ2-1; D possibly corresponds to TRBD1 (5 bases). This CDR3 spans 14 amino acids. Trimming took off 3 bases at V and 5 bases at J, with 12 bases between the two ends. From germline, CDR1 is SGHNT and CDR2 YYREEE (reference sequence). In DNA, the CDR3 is TGTGCCAGCAGCTCACAGGATAACCACAATGAGCAGTTCTTC. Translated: CASSSQDNHNEQFF.

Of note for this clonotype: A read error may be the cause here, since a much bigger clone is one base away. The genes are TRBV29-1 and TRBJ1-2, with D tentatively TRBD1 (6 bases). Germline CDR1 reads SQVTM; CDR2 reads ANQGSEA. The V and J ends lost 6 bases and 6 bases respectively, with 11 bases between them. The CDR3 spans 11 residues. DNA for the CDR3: TGCAGCGTACGGACAGAGAATGGCTACACCTTC. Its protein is CSVRTENGYTF.

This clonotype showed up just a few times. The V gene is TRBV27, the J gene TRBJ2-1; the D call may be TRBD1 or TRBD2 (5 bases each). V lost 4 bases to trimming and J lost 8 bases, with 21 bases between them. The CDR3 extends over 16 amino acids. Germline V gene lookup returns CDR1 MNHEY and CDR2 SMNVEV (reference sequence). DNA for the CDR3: TGTGCCAGCAGTTCTCCTCGGGGCCGTGGGACCGATGAGCAGTTCTTC. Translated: CASSSPRGRGTDEQFF.

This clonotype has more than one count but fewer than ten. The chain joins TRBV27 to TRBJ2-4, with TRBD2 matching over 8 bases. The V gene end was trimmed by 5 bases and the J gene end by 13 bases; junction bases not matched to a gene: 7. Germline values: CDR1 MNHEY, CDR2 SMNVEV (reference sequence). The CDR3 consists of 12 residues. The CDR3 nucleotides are TGTGCCAGCAGTGTGCTCGGGGGGGCCCAGTACTTC. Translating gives CASSVLGGAQYF.

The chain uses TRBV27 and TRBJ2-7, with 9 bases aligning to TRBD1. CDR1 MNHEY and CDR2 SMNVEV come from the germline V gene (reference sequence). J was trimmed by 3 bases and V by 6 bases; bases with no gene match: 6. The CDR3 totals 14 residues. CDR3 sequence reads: CASSNRGQDYEQYF. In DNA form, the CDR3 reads TGTGCCAGCAGCAACAGGGGGCAGGACTACGAGCAGTACTTC.

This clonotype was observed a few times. CDR3 in amino acids: CASSPRRPQGHYGYTF. The DNA of the CDR3 is TGTGCCAGCAGTCCCCGTAGGCCTCAAGGGCACTATGGCTACACCTTC. The V and J genes are TRBV27 and TRBJ1-2; D is undetermined. Germline V gene data show CDR1 as MNHEY and CDR2 as SMNVEV (reference sequence). The CDR3 length is 16 residues. V lost 5 bases and J lost 3, with 19 bases in between.

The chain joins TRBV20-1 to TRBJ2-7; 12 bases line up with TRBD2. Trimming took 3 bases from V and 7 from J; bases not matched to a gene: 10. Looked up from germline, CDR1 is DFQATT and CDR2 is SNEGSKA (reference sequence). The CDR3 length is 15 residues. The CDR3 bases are TGCAGTGCTAGTTCCAGACTAGCGGGAGAGGGTGAGCAGTACTTC. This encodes CSASSRLAGEGEQYF.

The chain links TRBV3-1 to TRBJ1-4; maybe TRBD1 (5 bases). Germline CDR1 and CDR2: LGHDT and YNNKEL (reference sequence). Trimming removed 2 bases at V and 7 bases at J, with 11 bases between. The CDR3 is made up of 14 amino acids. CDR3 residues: CASSQFLGGEKLFF. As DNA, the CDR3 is TGTGCCAGCAGCCAATTCCTGGGGGGTGAAAAACTGTTTTTT.

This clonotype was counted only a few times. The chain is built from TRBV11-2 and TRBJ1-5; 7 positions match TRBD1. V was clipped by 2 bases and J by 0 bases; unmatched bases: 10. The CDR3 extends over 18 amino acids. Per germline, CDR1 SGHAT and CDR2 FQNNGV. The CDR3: CASSLTGVHQYSNQPQHF. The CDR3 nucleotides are TGTGCCAGCAGCTTAACAGGGGTTCATCAATATAGCAATCAGCCCCAGCATTTT.

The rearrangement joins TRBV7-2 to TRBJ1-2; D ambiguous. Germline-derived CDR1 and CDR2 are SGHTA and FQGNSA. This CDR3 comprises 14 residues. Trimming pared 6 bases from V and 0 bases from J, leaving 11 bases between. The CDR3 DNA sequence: TGTGCCAGCAGAACGGCAGACACTAACTATGGCTACACCTTC. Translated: CASRTADTNYGYTF.

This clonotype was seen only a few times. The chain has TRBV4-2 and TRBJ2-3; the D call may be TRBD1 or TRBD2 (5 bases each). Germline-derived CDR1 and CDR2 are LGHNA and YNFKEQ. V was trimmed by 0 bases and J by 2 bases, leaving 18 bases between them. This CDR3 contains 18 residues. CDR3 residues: CASSQERLALGLTDTQYF. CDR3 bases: TGTGCCAGCAGCCAAGAAAGGCTAGCCCTGGGGCTCACAGATACGCAGTATTTT.

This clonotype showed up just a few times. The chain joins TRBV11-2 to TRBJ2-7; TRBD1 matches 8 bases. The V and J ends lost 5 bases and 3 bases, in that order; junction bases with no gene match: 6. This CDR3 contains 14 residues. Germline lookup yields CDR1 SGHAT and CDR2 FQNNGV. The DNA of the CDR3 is TGTGCCAGCAGCGACCGGGACAGGAGCTACGAGCAGTACTTC. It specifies CASSDRDRSYEQYF. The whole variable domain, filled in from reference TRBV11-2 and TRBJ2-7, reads EAGVAQSPRYKIIEKRQSVAFWCNPISGHATLYWYQQILGQGPKLLIQFQNNGVVDDSQLPKDRFSAERLKGVDSTLKIQPAKLEDSAVYLCASSDRDRSYEQYFGPGTRLTVT.